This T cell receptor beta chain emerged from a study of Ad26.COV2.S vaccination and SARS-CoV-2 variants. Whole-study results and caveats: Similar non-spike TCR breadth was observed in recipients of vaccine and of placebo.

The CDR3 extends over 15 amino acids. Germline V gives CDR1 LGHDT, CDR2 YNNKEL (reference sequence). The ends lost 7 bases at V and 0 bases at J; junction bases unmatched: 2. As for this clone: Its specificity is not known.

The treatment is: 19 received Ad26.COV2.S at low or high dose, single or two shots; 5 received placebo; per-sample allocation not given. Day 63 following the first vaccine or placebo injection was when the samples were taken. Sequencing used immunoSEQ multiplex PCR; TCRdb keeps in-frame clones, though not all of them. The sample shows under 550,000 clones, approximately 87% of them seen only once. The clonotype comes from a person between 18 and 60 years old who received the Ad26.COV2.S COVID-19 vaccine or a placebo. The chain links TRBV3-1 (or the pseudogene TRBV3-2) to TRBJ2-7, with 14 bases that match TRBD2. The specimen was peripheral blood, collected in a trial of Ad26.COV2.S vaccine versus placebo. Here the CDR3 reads CASTGLAGGSYEQYF. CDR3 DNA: TGTGCCAGCACCGGACTAGCGGGGGGCTCCTACGAGCAGTACTTC.